The 9 T cell receptor beta chains below come from one sample, sequenced in a study of blood T cell repertoires in COVID-19. Clones were sequenced by immunoSEQ multiplex PCR, and TCRdb holds only the in-frame ones, with some missing. The table includes fewer than 70,000 clones, 60% to 85% detected once. The sequenced sample consisted of peripheral blood. The receptors here all came from a human donor in a cohort sampled during active COVID-19.

The chain recombines TRBV21-1 with TRBJ2-7; no check of the table's D call, TRBD1, against the DNA was made. TRBV21-1 constitutes a pseudogene. This CDR3 spans 14 amino acids. This CDR3 is CASSKVGRQYEQYF. CDR3 DNA sequence: TGTGCCAGCAGCAAAGTGGGCAGGCAGTACGAGCAGTACTTC.

The sample holds one count of this clone. CDR3 amino acids: CASSQRRFRGALDKNTEAFF. The CDR3 nucleotides are TGCGCCAGCAGTCAACGTAGGTTTAGGGGTGCCCTAGACAAGAACACTGAAGCTTTCTTT. The chain links TRBV23-1 to TRBJ1-1; possible D gene TRBD1, 5 bases. Being an ORF, TRBV23-1 has a function that is uncertain. CDR3 length equals 20 residues. Trimming left V 2 bases short and J 1 base short, with 26 bases between.

The chain employs TRBV3-1 (or the pseudogene TRBV3-2) and TRBJ1-6; the match to TRBD1 covers 8 bases. This CDR3 has 16 amino acids. CDR1 is LGHDT and CDR2 is YNNKEL in the germline V gene (reference sequence). Trimming at V came to 0 bases and at J to 8 bases, leaving 6 bases not matched to a gene. In DNA, the CDR3 is TGTGCCAGCAGCCAAGATAGAAGGACAGGGTATTCACCCCTCCACTTT. Its translation is CASSQDRRTGYSPLHF.

The chain employs TRBV2 and TRBJ2-7; the D gene is possibly TRBD2 (7 bases). This CDR3 has 15 residues. Trimming left V 5 bases short and J 2 bases short, with 16 bases between. CDR1 is SNHLY and CDR2 is FYNNEI in the germline V gene. CDR3 residues: CASSRGAGDAYEQYF. CDR3 bases: TGTGCCAGCAGTCGGGGGGCGGGGGATGCCTACGAGCAGTACTTC.

The chain links TRBV7-9 to TRBJ1-2; D is unclear. The germline V gene has CDR1 SEHNR and CDR2 FQNEAQ (reference sequence). V lost 5 bases, J lost 11 bases, and 6 bases lay in between. This CDR3 region has 9 residues. The CDR3 coding sequence is TGTGCCAGCAGCCTCCCTTACACCTTC. This codes for CASSLPYTF.

V and J are TRBV15 and TRBJ2-5, with D perhaps matching TRBD2 (7 bases). Trimming removed 5 bases from V and 5 bases from J, with 12 bases in between. The CDR3 is 13 amino acids. In germline, CDR1 is LNHNV, CDR2 YYDKDF (reference sequence). CDR3 DNA sequence: TGTGCCACCAGCTCCGGGGGGCGGGAGACCCAGTACTTC. Protein sequence: CATSSGGRETQYF. Complete variable domain (other parts from reference TRBV15 and TRBJ2-5): DAMVIQNPRYQVTQFGKPVTLSCSQTLNHNVMYWYQQKSSQAPKLLFHYYDKDFNNEADTPDNFQSRRPNTSFCFLDIRSPGLGDTAMYLCATSSGGRETQYFGPGTRLLVL.

The V call is TRBV28, the J call TRBJ1-2; D is perhaps TRBD1 (5 bases). The ends were cut back, 2 bases at V and 4 bases at J, with 5 bases in the middle. The CDR3 length is 12 residues. The V gene's germline CDR1 is MDHEN and CDR2 SYDVKM. Written as DNA, the CDR3 is TGTGCCAGCAGTTTACAGGGCTATGGCTACACCTTC. The encoded protein is CASSLQGYGYTF.

The chain recombines TRBV28 with TRBJ2-3, with a tentative D call TRBD1 (5 bases). Germline V gene lookup returns CDR1 MDHEN and CDR2 SYDVKM. The CDR3 has 16 residues. With 6 bases removed from V and 0 bases from J, the gap between germline ends came to 16 bases. CDR3 sequence reads: CASRERGWVSTDTQYF. CDR3 nucleotide sequence: TGTGCCAGCAGGGAAAGGGGTTGGGTAAGCACAGATACGCAGTATTTT. Drawing the rest from reference TRBV28 and TRBJ2-3, the complete variable domain is DVKVTQSSRYLVKRTGEKVFLECVQDMDHENMFWYRQDPGLGLRLIYFSYDVKMKEKGDIPEGYSVSREKKERFSLILESASTNQTSMYLCASRERGWVSTDTQYFGPGTRLTVL.

The chain employs TRBV28 and TRBJ1-1, with TRBD1 identical over 7 bases. CDR1 is MDHEN, CDR2 SYDVKM, per germline. The ends lost 3 bases at V and 4 bases at J; junction bases unmatched: 8. The CDR3 is 15 residues long. CDR3: CASSFEGAGGTEAFF. The DNA for the CDR3 is TGTGCCAGCAGTTTCGAGGGGGCCGGAGGCACTGAAGCTTTCTTT.